This T cell receptor (beta chain) came from a study of CD8 T cells in ankylosing spondylitis. As concerns this clonotype: Its target is unknown.

The study's findings and limits: As reported, disease-linked clones showed significant enrichment in matched ankylosing spondylitis synovial fluid. Typical of ankylosing spondylitis blood, it appeared, was a TCR beta motif of under 10 highly homologous variants. Peripheral blood samples showed relatively rare disease-linked clones, and these clones were CD8+. Some of these motif variants have turned up before, in reports on reactive arthritis synovial fluid and blood.

The germline V gene has CDR1 DFQATT and CDR2 SNEGSKA (reference sequence). Between the trimmed V and J ends, which lost 2 bases and 7 bases, there was a span of 18 bases. The CDR3 is 15 residues long. Library preparation for TCR beta used quantitative 5'-RACE with molecular barcodes. TCRdb re-derived calls from the 5' RACE reads in MiXCR, one entry per CDR3 protein. The table lists more than 600,000 distinct CDR3 sequences, around 20% of them singletons, with over 15% in the top ten. V gene TRBV20-1 combines with J gene TRBJ2-1; D perhaps matches TRBD1 (6 bases). This receptor was obtained from a male donor with ankylosing spondylitis. The specimen sequenced was blood, either unsorted or a sorted T cell fraction (not recorded which). This CDR3 is CSARPRGSVVNEQFF. The CDR3 DNA sequence: TGCAGTGCTAGACCCAGGGGCAGTGTCGTAAATGAGCAGTTCTTC.